This TCR beta chain stems from a study of type 1 and type 2 diabetes patients. The germline gives CDR1 SGHTA, CDR2 FQGNSA. The CDR3 loop spans 17 amino acids. Remarks on this clonotype: Germline is not matched at one junction end, which may reflect a read error.

The PCR template was genomic DNA. Amplification of the beta chain CDR3 used 30 forward and 13 reverse multiplex primers. TCRdb itself ran the multiplex PCR reads through MiXCR, one entry per CDR3 protein. The sample lists about 250,000 distinct CDR3 sequences; around 50% were seen once. Sequenced material: peripheral blood mononuclear cells (PBMCs). This chain links TRBV7-2 with TRBJ1-5, with 10 bases that match TRBD1. The receptor was isolated from a man younger than 30 with type 2 diabetes. CDR3 sequence: CASSRNPGQGKGQPQHF. The CDR3 region has the DNA TGCGCCAGCAGCCGAAATCCGGGACAGGGGAAAGGTCAGCCCCAGCATTTT.